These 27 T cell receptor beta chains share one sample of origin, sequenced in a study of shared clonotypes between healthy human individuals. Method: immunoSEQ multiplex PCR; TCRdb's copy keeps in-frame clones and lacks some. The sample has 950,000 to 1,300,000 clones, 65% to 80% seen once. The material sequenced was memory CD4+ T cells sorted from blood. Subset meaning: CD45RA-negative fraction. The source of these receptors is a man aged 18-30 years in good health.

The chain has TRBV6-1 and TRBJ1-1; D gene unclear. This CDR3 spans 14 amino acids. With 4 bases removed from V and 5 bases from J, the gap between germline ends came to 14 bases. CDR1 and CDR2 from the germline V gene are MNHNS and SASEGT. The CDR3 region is CASSGTHSGTEAFF. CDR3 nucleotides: TGTGCCAGCAGTGGCACACATTCGGGTACTGAAGCTTTCTTT.

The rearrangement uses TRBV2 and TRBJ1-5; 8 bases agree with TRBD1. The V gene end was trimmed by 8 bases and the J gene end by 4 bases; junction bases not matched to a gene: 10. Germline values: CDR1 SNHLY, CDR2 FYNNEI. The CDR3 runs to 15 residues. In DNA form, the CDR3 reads TGTGCCAGCGCAAGAATGGGACAGGCAAATCAGCCCCAGCATTTT. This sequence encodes CASARMGQANQPQHF.

DNA of the CDR3: TGCAGCGTTCTACAGGGGACTAATCAGCCCCAGCATTTT. Translated, it gives CSVLQGTNQPQHF. The chain recombines TRBV29-1 with TRBJ1-5; 7 bases fit TRBD1. The CDR3 has 13 residues. With V trimmed by 5 bases and J by 4 bases, 5 bases remained unmatched. Germline values: CDR1 SQVTM, CDR2 ANQGSEA. The full variable domain, its missing parts supplied by reference TRBV29-1 and TRBJ1-5, is SAVISQKPSRDICQRGTSLTIQCQVDSQVTMMFWYRQQPGQSLTLIATANQGSEATYESGFVIDKFPISRPNLTFSTLTVSNMSPEDSSIYLCSVLQGTNQPQHFGDGTRLSIL.

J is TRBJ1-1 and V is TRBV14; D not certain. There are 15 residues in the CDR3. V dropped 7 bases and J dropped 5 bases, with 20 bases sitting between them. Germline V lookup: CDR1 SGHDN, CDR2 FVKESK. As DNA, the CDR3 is TGTGCCAGCACCGCCTCCGGGGTTAAGGGTACTGAAGCTTTCTTT. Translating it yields CASTASGVKGTEAFF.

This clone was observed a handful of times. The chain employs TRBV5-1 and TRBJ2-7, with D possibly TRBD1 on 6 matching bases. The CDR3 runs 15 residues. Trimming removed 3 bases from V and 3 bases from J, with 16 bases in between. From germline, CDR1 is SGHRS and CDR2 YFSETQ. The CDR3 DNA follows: TGCGCCAGCAGCTGGACAGAATCGACCTTCTACGAGCAGTACTTC. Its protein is CASSWTESTFYEQYF.

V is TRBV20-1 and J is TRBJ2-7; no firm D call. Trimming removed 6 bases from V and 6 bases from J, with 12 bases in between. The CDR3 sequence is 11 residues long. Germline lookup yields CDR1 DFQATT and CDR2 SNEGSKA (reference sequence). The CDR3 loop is CSADRSVEQYF. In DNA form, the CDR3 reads TGCAGTGCGGACCGTTCCGTCGAGCAGTACTTC.

The CDR3 reads CASKEARKSTEAFF. The DNA for the CDR3 is TGTGCCAGCAAAGAAGCCAGGAAGAGCACTGAAGCTTTCTTT. The chain combines TRBV6-5 with TRBJ1-1; D is undetermined. The germline V gene encodes CDR1 MNHEY and CDR2 SVGAGI. This CDR3 spans 14 amino acids. V lost 7 bases, J lost 4 bases, and 16 bases lay in between.

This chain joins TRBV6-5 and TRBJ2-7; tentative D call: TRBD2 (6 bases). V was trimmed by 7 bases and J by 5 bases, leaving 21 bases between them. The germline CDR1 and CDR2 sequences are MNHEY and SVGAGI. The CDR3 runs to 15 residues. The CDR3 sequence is CASTTTSPGVDEQYF. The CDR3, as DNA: TGTGCCAGCACCACGACTTCTCCGGGGGTCGACGAGCAGTACTTC.

The DNA of the CDR3 is TGTGCCAGCAGTTTAGGTAGGGTGGGAGGAGAGCAGTACTTC. Translation gives CASSLGRVGGEQYF. J is TRBJ2-7 and V is TRBV27; perhaps TRBD2 as D (6 bases). V was trimmed by 2 bases and J by 7 bases, leaving 15 bases between them. Germline V gene lookup returns CDR1 MNHEY and CDR2 SMNVEV (reference sequence). CDR3 size: 14 residues.

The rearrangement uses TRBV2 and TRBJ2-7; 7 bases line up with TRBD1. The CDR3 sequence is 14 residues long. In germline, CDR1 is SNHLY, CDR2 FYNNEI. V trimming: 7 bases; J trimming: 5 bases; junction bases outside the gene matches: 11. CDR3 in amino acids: CASTWQGVRDEQYF. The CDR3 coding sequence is TGTGCCAGCACCTGGCAGGGGGTTCGGGACGAGCAGTACTTC.

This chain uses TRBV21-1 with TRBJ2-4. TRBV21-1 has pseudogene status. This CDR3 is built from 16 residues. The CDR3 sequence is CASSSRAVTPKNIQYF. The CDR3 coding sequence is TGTGCCAGCAGCAGCCGGGCAGTAACCCCCAAAAACATTCAGTACTTC.

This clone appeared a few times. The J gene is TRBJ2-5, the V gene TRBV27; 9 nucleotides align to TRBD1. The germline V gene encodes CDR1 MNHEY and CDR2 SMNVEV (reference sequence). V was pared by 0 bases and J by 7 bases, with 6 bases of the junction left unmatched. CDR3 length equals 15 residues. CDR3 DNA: TGTGCCAGCAGTTTATCGAGGGGACAGGGAGGGACCCAGTACTTC. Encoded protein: CASSLSRGQGGTQYF.

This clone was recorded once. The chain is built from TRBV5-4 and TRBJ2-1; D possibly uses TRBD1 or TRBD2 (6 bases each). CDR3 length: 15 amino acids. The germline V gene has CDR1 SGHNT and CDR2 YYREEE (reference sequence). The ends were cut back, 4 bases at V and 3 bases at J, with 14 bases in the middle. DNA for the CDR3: TGTGCCAGCAGCGGTAAAGGGGGGTACTACAATGAGCAGTTCTTC. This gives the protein CASSGKGGYYNEQFF.

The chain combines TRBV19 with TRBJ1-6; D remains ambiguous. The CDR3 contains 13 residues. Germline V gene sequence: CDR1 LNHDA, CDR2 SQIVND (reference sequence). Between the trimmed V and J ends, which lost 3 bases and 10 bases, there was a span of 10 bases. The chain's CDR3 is CASSIDWPSPLHF. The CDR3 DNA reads TGTGCCAGTAGTATTGACTGGCCATCACCCCTCCACTTT.

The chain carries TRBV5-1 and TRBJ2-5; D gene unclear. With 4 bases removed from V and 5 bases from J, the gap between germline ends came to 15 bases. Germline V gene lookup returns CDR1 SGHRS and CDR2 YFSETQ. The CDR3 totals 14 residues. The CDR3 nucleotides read TGCGCCAGCAGCATCCGCTCCACCGTGGAGACCCAGTACTTC. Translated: CASSIRSTVETQYF.

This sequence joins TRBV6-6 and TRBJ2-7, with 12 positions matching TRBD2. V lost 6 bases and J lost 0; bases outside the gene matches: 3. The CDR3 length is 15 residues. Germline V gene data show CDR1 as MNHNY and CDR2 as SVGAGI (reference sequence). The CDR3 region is CASSTTSGSSYEQYF. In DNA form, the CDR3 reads TGTGCCAGCAGCACGACTAGCGGGAGCTCCTACGAGCAGTACTTC.

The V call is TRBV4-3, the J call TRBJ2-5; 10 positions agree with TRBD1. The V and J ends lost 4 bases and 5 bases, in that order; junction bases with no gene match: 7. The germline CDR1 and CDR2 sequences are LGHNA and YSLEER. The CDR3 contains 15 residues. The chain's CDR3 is CASSPRDRGFETQYF. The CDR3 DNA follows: TGCGCCAGCAGCCCCCGGGACAGGGGTTTTGAGACCCAGTACTTC.

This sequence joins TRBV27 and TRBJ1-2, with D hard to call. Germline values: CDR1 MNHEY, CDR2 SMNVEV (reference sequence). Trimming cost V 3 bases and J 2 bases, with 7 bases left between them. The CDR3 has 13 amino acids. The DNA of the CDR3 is TGTGCCAGCAGTTTCGGTCAGAACTATGGCTACACCTTC. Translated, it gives CASSFGQNYGYTF.

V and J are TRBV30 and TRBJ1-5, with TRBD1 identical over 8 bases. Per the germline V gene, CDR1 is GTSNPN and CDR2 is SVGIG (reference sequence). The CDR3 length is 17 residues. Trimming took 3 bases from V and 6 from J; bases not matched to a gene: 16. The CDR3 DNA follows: TGTGCCTGGAGCCGGACAGGGTGGTTCTTGGGTGGTCAGCCCCAGCATTTT. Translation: CAWSRTGWFLGGQPQHF.

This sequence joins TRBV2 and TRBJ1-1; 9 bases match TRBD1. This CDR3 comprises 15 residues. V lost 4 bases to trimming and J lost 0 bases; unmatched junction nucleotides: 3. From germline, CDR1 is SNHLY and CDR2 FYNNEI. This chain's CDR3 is CASSGGQGLNTEAFF. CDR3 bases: TGTGCCAGCAGTGGGGGACAGGGCTTGAACACTGAAGCTTTCTTT.

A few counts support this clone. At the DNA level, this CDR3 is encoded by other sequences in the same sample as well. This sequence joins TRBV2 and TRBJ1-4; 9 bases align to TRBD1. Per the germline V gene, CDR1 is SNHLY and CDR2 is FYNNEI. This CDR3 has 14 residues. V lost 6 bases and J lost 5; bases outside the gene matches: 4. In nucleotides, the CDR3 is TGTGCCAGCAGCTCCGGGACAGGGAATGAAAAACTGTTTTTT. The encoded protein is CASSSGTGNEKLFF.

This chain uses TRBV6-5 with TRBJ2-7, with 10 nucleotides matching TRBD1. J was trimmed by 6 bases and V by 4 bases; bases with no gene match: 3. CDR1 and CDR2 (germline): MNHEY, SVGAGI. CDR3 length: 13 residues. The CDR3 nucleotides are TGTGCCAGCAGTTGGACAGGGGGTGGCGAGCAGTACTTC. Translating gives CASSWTGGGEQYF.

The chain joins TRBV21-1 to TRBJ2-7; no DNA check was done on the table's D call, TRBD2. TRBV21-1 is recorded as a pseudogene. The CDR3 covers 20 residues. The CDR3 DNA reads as TGTGCCAGCAGCAAAAGGCGGGGGAGTAGCGGGGGCCGAAGCTCCTACGAGCAGTACTTC. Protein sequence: CASSKRRGSSGGRSSYEQYF.

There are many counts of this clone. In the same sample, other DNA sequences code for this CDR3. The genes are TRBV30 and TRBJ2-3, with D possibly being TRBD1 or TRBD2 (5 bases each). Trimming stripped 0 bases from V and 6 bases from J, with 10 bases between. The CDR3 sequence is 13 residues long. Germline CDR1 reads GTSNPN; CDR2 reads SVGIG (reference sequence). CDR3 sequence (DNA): TGTGCCTGGAGTGTACGGGGCCGGGATACGCAGTATTTT. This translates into CAWSVRGRDTQYF.

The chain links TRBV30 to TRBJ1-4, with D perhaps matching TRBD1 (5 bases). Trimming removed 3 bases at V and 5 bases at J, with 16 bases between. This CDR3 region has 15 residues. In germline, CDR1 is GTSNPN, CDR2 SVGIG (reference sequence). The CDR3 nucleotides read TGTGCCTGGAGAGCCCCCGGGGGAGGAAATGAAAAACTGTTTTTT. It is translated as CAWRAPGGGNEKLFF.

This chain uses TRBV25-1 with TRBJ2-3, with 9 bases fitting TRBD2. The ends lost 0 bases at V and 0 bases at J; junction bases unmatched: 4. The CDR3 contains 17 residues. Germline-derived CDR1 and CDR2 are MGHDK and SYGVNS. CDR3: CASSEYLTSGSTDTQYF. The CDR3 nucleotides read TGTGCCAGCAGTGAATATTTAACTAGCGGGAGCACAGATACGCAGTATTTT.

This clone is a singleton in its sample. CDR3 nucleotide sequence: TGTGCCACCAGCAGAGCTAGGAGCGGATACACAGATACGCAGTATTTT. It codes for CATSRARSGYTDTQYF. The chain links TRBV15 to TRBJ2-3; a weak D match, TRBD2 (5 bases). The CDR3 is made up of 16 amino acids. Trimming pared 1 base from V and 2 bases from J, leaving 13 bases between. The germline V gene has CDR1 LNHNV and CDR2 YYDKDF (reference sequence).